The 6 T cell receptor beta chains in this list originate from one sample, sequenced in a study of cytomegalovirus exposure and HLA in healthy donors. PCR primers comprised 60 Vbeta and 13 Jbeta primers. The data were produced by immunoSEQ multiplex PCR, yet TCRdb's version contains in-frame clones alone and is incomplete. There are more than 85,000 clones in the sample; about 80% occur only once, and over 7% lies in the top ten. The material sequenced was PBMCs. All receptors come from a woman aged 45-65 years in good health and CMV-seropositive.

On this clone itself: A junction boundary mismatches the germline segment, possibly from a read error. The DNA for the CDR3 is TGTTCCAGCAGCTTCGATGCAGGGGTAACCACTGAAGCTTTCTTT. Protein product: CSSSFDAGVTTEAFF. This chain joins TRBV7-9 and TRBJ1-1; tentative D call: TRBD1 (6 bases). Germline V lookup: CDR1 SEHNR, CDR2 FQNEAQ (reference sequence). The CDR3 contains 15 residues.

The chain employs TRBV13 and TRBJ2-5, with TRBD2 as a possible D gene (6 bases). Trimming pared 7 bases from V and 4 bases from J, leaving 13 bases between. CDR3 length: 13 amino acids. Germline V gene sequence: CDR1 PRHDT, CDR2 FYEKMQ (reference sequence). The CDR3 DNA sequence: TGTGCCAGCACCCAGGAGGGGCGAGAGACCCAGTACTTC. This encodes CASTQEGRETQYF. The complete variable domain, with remaining parts taken from reference TRBV13 and TRBJ2-5, reads AAGVIQSPRHLIKEKRETATLKCYPIPRHDTVYWYQQGPGQDPQFLISFYEKMQSDKGSIPDRFSAQQFSDYHSELNMSSLELGDSALYFCASTQEGRETQYFGPGTRLLVL.

The chain has TRBV28 and TRBJ2-2; D is perhaps TRBD2 (6 bases). Germline V CDR1 and CDR2: MDHEN, SYDVKM. This CDR3 has 14 amino acids. V dropped 2 bases and J dropped 7 bases, with 11 bases sitting between them. Written as DNA, the CDR3 is TGTGCCAGCAGTTTAGGGGGACTTGGCGGGGAGCTGTTTTTT. It specifies CASSLGGLGGELFF. The full variable domain, in which reference TRBV28 and TRBJ2-2 provide the parts outside the CDR3, is DVKVTQSSRYLVKRTGEKVFLECVQDMDHENMFWYRQDPGLGLRLIYFSYDVKMKEKGDIPEGYSVSREKKERFSLILESASTNQTSMYLCASSLGGLGGELFFGEGSRLTVL.

This rearrangement joins TRBV5-6 to TRBJ2-7, with 7 bases aligning to TRBD1. V was clipped by 1 base and J by 2 bases; unmatched bases: 3. In germline, CDR1 is SGHDT, CDR2 YYEEEE. This CDR3 contains 14 residues. CDR3 in amino acids: CASSLLTGPYEQYF. In DNA form, the CDR3 reads TGTGCCAGCAGCTTGTTGACAGGGCCCTACGAGCAGTACTTC.

This clone was seen only once. The CDR3 coding sequence is TGTGCCAGCAGCTTGACCGGGACTAGTTTTTCGAAGACCCAGTACTTC. Its translation: CASSLTGTSFSKTQYF. The chain recombines TRBV11-2 with TRBJ2-5, with TRBD2 matching 8 bases. The CDR3 runs to 16 residues. J gave up 6 bases and V 3 bases, and 12 bases lay outside the gene matches. CDR1 is SGHAT and CDR2 is FQNNGV in the germline V gene.

Concerning this clone: The junction differs from germline at one of its ends, possibly a read error. This chain links TRBV7-9 with TRBJ1-1; D is unclear. The germline CDR1 and CDR2 sequences are SEHNR and FQNEAQ (reference sequence). The CDR3 extends over 13 amino acids. CDR3 DNA sequence: TGTTCCAGCGCTCAACAGATGAACACTGAAGCTTTCTTT. Residues: CSSAQQMNTEAFF.